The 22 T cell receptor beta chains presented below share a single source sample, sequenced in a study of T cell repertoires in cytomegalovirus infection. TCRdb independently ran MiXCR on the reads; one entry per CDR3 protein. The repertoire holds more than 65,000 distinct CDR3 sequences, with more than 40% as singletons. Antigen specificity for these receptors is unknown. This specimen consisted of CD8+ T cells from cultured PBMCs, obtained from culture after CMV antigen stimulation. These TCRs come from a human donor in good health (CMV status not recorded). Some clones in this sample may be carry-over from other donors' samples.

The CDR3 sequence is CASSLEGSSSTDTQYF. For the CDR3, the DNA is TGTGCCAGCAGCTTAGAAGGGTCTTCTAGCACAGATACGCAGTATTTT. The J gene is TRBJ2-3, the V gene TRBV7-9, with D hard to call. This CDR3 region has 16 residues. V lost 1 base and J lost 0, with 11 bases in between. CDR1 and CDR2 from the germline V gene are SEHNR and FQNEAQ (reference sequence).

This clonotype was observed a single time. The CDR3 DNA reads as TGTGCCAGCAGCCAAGATACGGTCGGGCTATATGGCTACACCTTC. Translated: CASSQDTVGLYGYTF. The rearrangement uses TRBV14 and TRBJ1-2; D unclear. This CDR3 comprises 15 residues. The V gene's germline CDR1 is SGHDN and CDR2 FVKESK. The germline V and J ends were trimmed by 0 bases and 5 bases, with 13 bases remaining between them.

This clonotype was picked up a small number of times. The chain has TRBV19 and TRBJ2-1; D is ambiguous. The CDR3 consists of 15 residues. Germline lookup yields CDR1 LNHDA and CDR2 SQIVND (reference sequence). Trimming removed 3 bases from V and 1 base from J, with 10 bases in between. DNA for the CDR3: TGTGCCAGTAGTATCTTTCAGGATTCCTACAATGAGCAGTTCTTC. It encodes CASSIFQDSYNEQFF.

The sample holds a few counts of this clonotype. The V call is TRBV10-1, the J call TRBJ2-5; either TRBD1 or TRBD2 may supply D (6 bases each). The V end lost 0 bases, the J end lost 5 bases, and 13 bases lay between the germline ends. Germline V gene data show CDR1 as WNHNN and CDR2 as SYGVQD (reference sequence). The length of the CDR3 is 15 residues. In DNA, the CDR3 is TGCGCCAGCAGTGAGTCGACCAGGGGAGGCGAGACCCAGTACTTC. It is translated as CASSESTRGGETQYF.

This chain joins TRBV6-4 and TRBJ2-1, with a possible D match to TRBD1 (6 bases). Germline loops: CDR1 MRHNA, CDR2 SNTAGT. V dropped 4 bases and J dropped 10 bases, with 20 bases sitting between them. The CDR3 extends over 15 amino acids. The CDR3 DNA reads TGTGCCAGCAGTGTAAACAGGGATCCCACTGGGGAGCAGTTCTTC. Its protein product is CASSVNRDPTGEQFF.

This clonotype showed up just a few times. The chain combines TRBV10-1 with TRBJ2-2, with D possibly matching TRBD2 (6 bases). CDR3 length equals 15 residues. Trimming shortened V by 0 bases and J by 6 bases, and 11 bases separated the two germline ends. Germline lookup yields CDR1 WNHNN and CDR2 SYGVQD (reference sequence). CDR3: CASSESTRPPGELFF. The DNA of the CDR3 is TGCGCCAGCAGTGAGTCGACTAGGCCCCCCGGGGAGCTGTTTTTT.

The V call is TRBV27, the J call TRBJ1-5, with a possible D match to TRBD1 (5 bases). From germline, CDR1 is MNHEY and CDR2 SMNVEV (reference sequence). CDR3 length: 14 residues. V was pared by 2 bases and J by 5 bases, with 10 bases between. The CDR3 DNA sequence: TGTGCCAGCAGTTTAATAGGGGCGGATCAGCCCCAGCATTTT. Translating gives CASSLIGADQPQHF.

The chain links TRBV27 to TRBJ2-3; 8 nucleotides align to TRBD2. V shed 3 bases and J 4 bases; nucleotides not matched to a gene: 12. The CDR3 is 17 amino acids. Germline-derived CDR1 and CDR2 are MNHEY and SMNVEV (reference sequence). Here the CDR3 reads CASSLVSGGLVPDTQYF. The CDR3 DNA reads TGTGCCAGCAGTTTGGTATCCGGGGGACTAGTCCCAGATACGCAGTATTTT.

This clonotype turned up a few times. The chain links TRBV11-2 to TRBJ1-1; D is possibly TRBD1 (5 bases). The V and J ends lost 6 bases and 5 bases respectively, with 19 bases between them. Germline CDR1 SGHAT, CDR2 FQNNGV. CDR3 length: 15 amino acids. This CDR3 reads CASRPGRGWKTEAFF. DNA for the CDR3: TGTGCCAGCAGGCCCGGAAGGGGTTGGAAAACTGAAGCTTTCTTT.

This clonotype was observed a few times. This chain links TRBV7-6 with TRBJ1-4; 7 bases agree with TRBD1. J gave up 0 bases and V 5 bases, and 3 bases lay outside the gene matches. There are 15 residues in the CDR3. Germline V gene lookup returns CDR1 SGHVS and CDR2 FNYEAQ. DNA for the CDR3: TGTGCCAGCAGCATTGGGACAGCAACTAATGAAAAACTGTTTTTT. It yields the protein CASSIGTATNEKLFF.

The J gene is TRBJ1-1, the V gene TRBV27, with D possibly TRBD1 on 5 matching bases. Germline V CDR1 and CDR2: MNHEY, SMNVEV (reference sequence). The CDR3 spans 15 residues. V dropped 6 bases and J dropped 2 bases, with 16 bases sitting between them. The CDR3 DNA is TGTGCCAGCAGCCCTATAAGGGGTAGTAACACTGAAGCTTTCTTT. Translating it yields CASSPIRGSNTEAFF.

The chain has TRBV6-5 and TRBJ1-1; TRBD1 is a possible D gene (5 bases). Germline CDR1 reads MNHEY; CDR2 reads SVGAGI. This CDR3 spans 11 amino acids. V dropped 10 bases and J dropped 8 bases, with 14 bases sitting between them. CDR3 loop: CATITGPEAFF. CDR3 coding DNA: TGTGCCACCATTACAGGACCAGAAGCTTTCTTT.

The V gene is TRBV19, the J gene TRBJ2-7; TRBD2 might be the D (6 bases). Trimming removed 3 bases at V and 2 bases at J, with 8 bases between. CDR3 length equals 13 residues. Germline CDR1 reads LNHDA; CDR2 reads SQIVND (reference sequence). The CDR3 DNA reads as TGTGCCAGTAGTATGGGGAGGACCTACGAGCAGTACTTC. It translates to CASSMGRTYEQYF.

The CDR3: CASSTPHGGPGQPQHF. The CDR3 nucleotides read TGTGCCAGCAGTACCCCCCACGGGGGTCCGGGTCAGCCCCAGCATTTT. This chain links TRBV2 with TRBJ1-5, with D tentatively TRBD1 (5 bases). Germline CDR1 is SNHLY and CDR2 is FYNNEI. V lost 5 bases, J lost 6 bases, and 20 bases lay in between. The CDR3 is made up of 16 amino acids. Full variable domain (remainder filled in from reference TRBV2 and TRBJ1-5): EPEVTQTPSHQVTQMGQEVILRCVPISNHLYFYWYRQILGQKVEFLVSFYNNEISEKSEIFDDQFSVERPDGSNFTLKIRSTKLEDSAMYFCASSTPHGGPGQPQHFGDGTRLSIL.

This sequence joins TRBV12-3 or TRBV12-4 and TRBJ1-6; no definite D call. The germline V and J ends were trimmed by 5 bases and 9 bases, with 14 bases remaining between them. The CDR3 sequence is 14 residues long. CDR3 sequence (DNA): TGTGCCAGCAGTCTCGGACCTAATGGTTCACCCCTCCACTTT. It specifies CASSLGPNGSPLHF.

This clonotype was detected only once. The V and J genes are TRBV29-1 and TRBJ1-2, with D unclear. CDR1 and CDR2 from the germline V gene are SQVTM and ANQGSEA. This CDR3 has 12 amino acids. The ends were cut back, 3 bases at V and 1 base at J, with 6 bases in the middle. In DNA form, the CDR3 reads TGCAGCGTTGAGGACCGTAACTATGGCTACACCTTC. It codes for CSVEDRNYGYTF.

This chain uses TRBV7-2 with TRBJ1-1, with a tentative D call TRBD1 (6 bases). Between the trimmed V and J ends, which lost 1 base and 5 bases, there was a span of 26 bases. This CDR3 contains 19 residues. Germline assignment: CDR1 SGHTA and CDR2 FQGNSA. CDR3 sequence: CASSLGGWRGGRWRTEAFF. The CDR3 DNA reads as TGTGCCAGCAGCTTAGGGGGGTGGAGGGGGGGCAGGTGGAGGACTGAAGCTTTCTTT.

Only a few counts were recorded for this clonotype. In DNA, the CDR3 is TGTGCCAGCAGCCCCGAGGCTAGCGGGAACTACAATGAGCAGTTCTTC. Translating it yields CASSPEASGNYNEQFF. This chain uses TRBV7-8 with TRBJ2-1; 9 bases match TRBD2. CDR1 SGHVS and CDR2 FQNEAQ come from the germline V gene. This CDR3 has 16 amino acids. Trimming took 5 bases from V and 3 from J; bases not matched to a gene: 8.

Written as DNA, the CDR3 is TGCAGCACAGACAGGGGGCCGAACACTGAAGCTTTCTTT. It codes for CSTDRGPNTEAFF. V and J are TRBV20-1 and TRBJ1-1; 10 nucleotides match TRBD1. The CDR3 extends over 13 amino acids. Germline V gives CDR1 DFQATT, CDR2 SNEGSKA (reference sequence).

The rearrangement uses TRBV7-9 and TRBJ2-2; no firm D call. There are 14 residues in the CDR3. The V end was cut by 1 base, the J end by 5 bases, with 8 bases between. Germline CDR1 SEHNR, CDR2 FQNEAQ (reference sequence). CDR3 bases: TGTGCCAGCAGCTTAGTCTCGTTGACCGGGGAGCTGTTTTTT. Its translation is CASSLVSLTGELFF.

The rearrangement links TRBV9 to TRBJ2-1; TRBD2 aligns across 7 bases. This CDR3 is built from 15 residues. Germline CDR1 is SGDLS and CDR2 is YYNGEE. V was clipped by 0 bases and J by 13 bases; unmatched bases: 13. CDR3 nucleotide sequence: TGTGCCAGCAGCGTAGACGGCGGGGGAGCCAGACCACAGTTCTTC. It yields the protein CASSVDGGGARPQFF.

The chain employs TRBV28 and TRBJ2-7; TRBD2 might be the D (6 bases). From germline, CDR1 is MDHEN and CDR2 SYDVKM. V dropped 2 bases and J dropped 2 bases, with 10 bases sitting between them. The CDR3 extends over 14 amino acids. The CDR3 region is CASSLIAEAYEQYF. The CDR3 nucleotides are TGTGCCAGCAGTTTAATAGCGGAGGCCTACGAGCAGTACTTC.